This is a list of T cell receptor beta chains from one sample in a study of cytotoxic CD8 clonotypes in ibrutinib-treated CLL. Generated by immunoSEQ multiplex PCR, the TCRdb table keeps only in-frame clones and is missing some. The table lists roughly 150,000 clones, approximately 77% of them singletons, with roughly 2% in the top ten. Sequencing used PBMCs, obtained after 12 months of ibrutinib treatment. The receptors derive from a human donor with chronic lymphocytic leukemia. CDR3s include the opening cysteine and the closing phenylalanine or tryptophan. Each record gives: CDR3 protein, CDR3 DNA, J gene, clone size, D gene, V gene. The D gene is left open where the match is weak. Where a row states a size, it is once, few, many or the class of an expanded clone; other rows omit it.

CDR3: CSASQETQYF; DNA: TGCAGTGCTAGTCAAGAGACCCAGTACTTC; J: TRBJ2-5; size: .; D: .; V: TRBV20-1
CDR3: CASSELSGAFF; DNA: TGTGCCAGCAGTGAACTCAGCGGAGCTTTCTTT; J: TRBJ1-1; size: .; D: .; V: TRBV2
CDR3: CASSSYRDRGPYEQYF; DNA: TGCGCCAGCAGCTCGTACCGGGACAGGGGTCCCTACGAGCAGTACTTC; J: TRBJ2-7; size: .; D: TRBD1; V: TRBV5-1
CDR3: CASRRGSGTVEETQYF; DNA: TGTGCCAGCAGACGAGGATCCGGGACAGTCGAGGAGACCCAGTACTTC; J: TRBJ2-5; size: once; D: TRBD1; V: TRBV11-2
CDR3: CASSLGWGAGEKLFF; DNA: TGTGCCAGCAGTTTGGGTTGGGGAGCGGGGGAAAAACTGTTTTTT; J: TRBJ1-4; size: .; D: .; V: TRBV28
CDR3: CAWTLGSGGRSSYEQYF; DNA: TGTGCCTGGACCTTGGGTAGCGGGGGCCGAAGCTCCTACGAGCAGTACTTC; J: TRBJ2-7; size: .; D: TRBD2; V: TRBV30
CDR3: CASSETPGKETQYF; DNA: TGTGCCAGCAGTGAAACTCCAGGGAAAGAGACCCAGTACTTC; J: TRBJ2-5; size: .; D: .; V: TRBV6-1
CDR3: CASSSDTRHSPNYGYTF; DNA: TGTGCCAGCAGTTCGGACACCCGGCATTCCCCTAACTATGGCTACACCTTC; J: TRBJ1-2; size: .; D: .; V: TRBV27
CDR3: CASSSAAGADTQYF; DNA: TGTGCCAGCAGCTCGGCCGCAGGGGCGGATACGCAGTATTTT; J: TRBJ2-3; size: .; D: .; V: TRBV7-8
CDR3: CASSPMMDSANTGELFF; DNA: TGTGCCAGCAGTCCTATGATGGACAGCGCGAACACCGGGGAGCTGTTTTTT; J: TRBJ2-2; size: .; D: .; V: TRBV28
CDR3: CASSLRRQGPGVELFF; DNA: TGTGCCAGCAGCTTGAGGAGACAGGGGCCGGGAGTGGAGCTGTTTTTT; J: TRBJ2-2; size: .; D: TRBD1; V: TRBV5-4
CDR3: CASSLEASGGGEQYF; DNA: TGTGCCAGCAGCTTAGAGGCTAGCGGGGGGGGAGAGCAGTACTTC; J: TRBJ2-7; size: few; D: TRBD2; V: TRBV7-6
CDR3: CASSRTERNTEAFF; DNA: TGCGCCAGCAGCCGGACAGAAAGGAACACTGAAGCTTTCTTT; J: TRBJ1-1; size: .; D: .; V: TRBV4-3
CDR3: CASSAAGGLRETQYF; DNA: TGTGCCAGCAGCGCTGCGGGGGGCCTAAGGGAGACCCAGTACTTC; J: TRBJ2-5; size: .; D: TRBD2; V: TRBV9
CDR3: CSVTGGITNEKLFF; DNA: TGCAGCGTGACGGGGGGGATTACTAATGAAAAACTGTTTTTT; J: TRBJ1-4; size: few; D: .; V: TRBV29-1
CDR3: CASRAVGVHEQYF; DNA: TGTGCCAGTAGGGCCGTGGGGGTGCACGAGCAGTACTTC; J: TRBJ2-7; size: few; D: .; V: TRBV19
CDR3: CAREAEWSKDTQYF; DNA: TGTGCCAGAGAGGCCGAGTGGTCGAAAGATACGCAGTATTTT; J: TRBJ2-3; size: once; D: .; V: TRBV7-8
CDR3: CASSVEATTQFF; DNA: TGTGCCAGCAGCGTAGAGGCTACCACGCAGTTCTTC; J: TRBJ2-1; size: .; D: .; V: TRBV9
CDR3: CASSSGTVSYEQYF; DNA: TGTGCCAGCAGCTCCGGGACGGTCTCCTACGAGCAGTACTTC; J: TRBJ2-7; size: .; D: .; V: TRBV9
CDR3: CATSNYRSGELFF; DNA: TGTGCCACCAGCAATTACAGGAGCGGGGAGCTGTTTTTT; J: TRBJ2-2; size: .; D: .; V: TRBV15
CDR3: CAISGDGRLSREQYF; DNA: TGTGCCATCAGTGGGGACGGCCGGTTGAGTCGGGAGCAGTACTTC; J: TRBJ2-7; size: .; D: .; V: TRBV10-3
CDR3: CASSPRDTFTDTQYF; DNA: TGTGCCAGCAGTCCCCGGGACACCTTCACAGATACGCAGTATTTT; J: TRBJ2-3; size: .; D: .; V: TRBV6-5
CDR3: CASSASGTRRGDTQYF; DNA: TGTGCCAGCAGCGCGTCCGGGACTAGAAGAGGTGATACGCAGTATTTT; J: TRBJ2-3; size: .; D: TRBD2; V: TRBV7-3
CDR3: CSVEAWGTGEQFF; DNA: TGCAGCGTTGAAGCTTGGGGGACAGGTGAGCAGTTCTTC; J: TRBJ2-1; size: .; D: TRBD1; V: TRBV29-1
CDR3: CASSYQELYGYTF; DNA: TGTGCCAGCAGTTACCAGGAACTCTATGGCTACACCTTC; J: TRBJ1-2; size: .; D: .; V: TRBV6-6
CDR3: CASSLGAGGYYGYTF; DNA: TGTGCCAGCAGCTTAGGAGCAGGGGGTTACTATGGCTACACCTTC; J: TRBJ1-2; size: .; D: TRBD1; V: TRBV7-9
CDR3: CAWRPPGTRYQPQHF; DNA: TGTGCCTGGAGACCCCCAGGCACCAGATATCAGCCCCAGCATTTT; J: TRBJ1-5; size: .; D: .; V: TRBV30
CDR3: CASRPGQLRYGYTF; DNA: TGTGCCAGCCGGCCGGGACAGCTACGCTATGGCTACACCTTC; J: TRBJ1-2; size: few; D: TRBD1; V: TRBV7-9
CDR3: CASSSGTSVGNTEAFF; DNA: TGTGCCAGCAGCTCGGGGACATCGGTGGGGAACACTGAAGCTTTCTTT; J: TRBJ1-1; size: .; D: .; V: TRBV5-4
CDR3: CASSEEGWGVPQHF; DNA: TGTGCCAGCAGTGAAGAAGGGTGGGGGGTGCCCCAGCATTTT; J: TRBJ1-5; size: few; D: .; V: TRBV6-1
CDR3: CASSSTQGHETGELFF; DNA: TGCGCCAGCAGCTCTACGCAAGGGCATGAGACCGGGGAGCTGTTTTTT; J: TRBJ2-2; size: .; D: .; V: TRBV5-1
CDR3: CASSFRQGNRGYTF; DNA: TGTGCCAGCAGTTTTAGACAGGGGAATCGGGGCTACACCTTC; J: TRBJ1-2; size: .; D: TRBD1; V: TRBV28
CDR3: CASTRDNIGYGYTF; DNA: TGTGCCAGCACCAGGGACAACATTGGCTATGGCTACACCTTC; J: TRBJ1-2; size: .; D: .; V: TRBV6-6
CDR3: CASTGQIRGGYTF; DNA: TGTGCCAGTACGGGACAGATAAGGGGTGGCTACACCTTC; J: TRBJ1-2; size: .; D: TRBD1; V: TRBV6-5
CDR3: CASSRYGELFF; DNA: TGTGCCAGCAGTCGATACGGGGAGCTGTTTTTT; J: TRBJ2-2; size: .; D: .; V: TRBV6-5
CDR3: CASRQGGGSDEKLFF; DNA: TGCGCCAGCAGGCAAGGCGGGGGATCGGATGAAAAACTGTTTTTT; J: TRBJ1-4; size: few; D: .; V: TRBV5-1
CDR3: CSVGGQLRTEAFF; DNA: TGCAGCGTTGGGGGACAGCTACGCACTGAAGCTTTCTTT; J: TRBJ1-1; size: few; D: TRBD1; V: TRBV29-1
CDR3: CASSATVLPYEQYF; DNA: TGTGCCAGCAGCGCGACAGTACTCCCCTACGAGCAGTACTTC; J: TRBJ2-7; size: .; D: .; V: TRBV9
CDR3: CASSMGSGAGTNNEQFF; DNA: TGTGCCAGCAGCATGGGGTCTGGAGCGGGGACTAACAATGAGCAGTTCTTC; J: TRBJ2-1; size: .; D: TRBD2; V: TRBV5-4
CDR3: CASSIPLGQGLRDYGYTF; DNA: TGTGCCAGCAGTATACCATTAGGACAGGGTCTTAGGGACTATGGCTACACCTTC; J: TRBJ1-2; size: .; D: TRBD1; V: TRBV27
CDR3: CASSQSGGASLGTDTQYF; DNA: TGTGCCAGCAGTCAAAGCGGGGGGGCATCCCTTGGGACAGATACGCAGTATTTT; J: TRBJ2-3; size: .; D: TRBD2; V: TRBV28
CDR3: CASSITGEVTEAFF; DNA: TGTGCCAGTAGTATCACAGGGGAGGTCACTGAAGCTTTCTTT; J: TRBJ1-1; size: .; D: TRBD1; V: TRBV19
CDR3: CASSYDPGNQPQHF; DNA: TGTGCCAGCAGTTATGACCCGGGGAATCAGCCCCAGCATTTT; J: TRBJ1-5; size: .; D: .; V: TRBV6-1
CDR3: CASSQDKGAGVWQCKLFF; DNA: TGTGCCAGCAGCCAAGATAAAGGTGCCGGGGTTTGGCAGTGCAAACTGTTTTTT; J: TRBJ1-4; size: .; D: .; V: TRBV4-2
CDR3: CASSRGQGAVQYF; DNA: TGTGCCAGCAGCCGGGGGCAGGGGGCGGTGCAGTACTTC; J: TRBJ2-7; size: .; D: TRBD1; V: TRBV9
CDR3: CAISDFGGQSSYEQYF; DNA: TGTGCCATCAGTGATTTTGGCGGGCAAAGCTCCTACGAGCAGTACTTC; J: TRBJ2-7; size: .; D: .; V: TRBV10-3
CDR3: CASSLEPPDNQNEQFF; DNA: TGCGCCAGCAGCTTAGAACCCCCCGACAACCAGAATGAGCAGTTCTTC; J: TRBJ2-1; size: .; D: .; V: TRBV5-1
CDR3: CASSPGRTTGSLSFGEQFF; DNA: TGTGCCAGCTCACCAGGACGGACAACAGGGTCTTTGAGTTTCGGTGAGCAGTTCTTC; J: TRBJ2-1; size: once; D: .; V: TRBV18
CDR3: CASSQGLSNYGYTF; DNA: TGTGCCAGCAGCCAGGGACTTTCTAACTATGGCTACACCTTC; J: TRBJ1-2; size: .; D: .; V: TRBV28
CDR3: CASSRQPQGMSGANVLTF; DNA: TGCGCCAGCAGCAGACAACCACAGGGCATGTCTGGGGCCAACGTCCTGACTTTC; J: TRBJ2-6; size: .; D: .; V: TRBV5-1
CDR3: CASKGQAWDTEAFF; DNA: TGTGCCAGTAAGGGTCAGGCCTGGGACACTGAAGCTTTCTTT; J: TRBJ1-1; size: .; D: .; V: TRBV19
CDR3: CASSQGRGLTDTQYF; DNA: TGTGCCAGCAGCCAAGGTCGGGGCCTCACAGATACGCAGTATTTT; J: TRBJ2-3; size: .; D: .; V: TRBV14
CDR3: CASSLGTGSSNEKLFF; DNA: TGCGCCAGCAGCTTGGGGACAGGGTCCTCTAATGAAAAACTGTTTTTT; J: TRBJ1-4; size: .; D: TRBD1; V: TRBV5-1
CDR3: CASSDVDEKLFF; DNA: TGTGCCAGCAGTGACGTGGATGAAAAACTGTTTTTT; J: TRBJ1-4; size: .; D: .; V: TRBV6-6
CDR3: CASSYGQAASPLHF; DNA: TGTGCCAGCAGTTACGGGCAGGCGGCTTCCCCCCTCCACTTT; J: TRBJ1-6; size: .; D: .; V: TRBV6-5
CDR3: CASTSGGYTVNEQFF; DNA: TGCGCCAGCACTAGCGGGGGGTATACAGTGAATGAGCAGTTCTTC; J: TRBJ2-1; size: .; D: TRBD2; V: TRBV5-1